Below are 23 T cell receptor beta chains sequenced from a single sample in a study of blood T cell repertoires in COVID-19. Measured with immunoSEQ multiplex PCR; TCRdb has only the in-frame clones, and not every one. This sample has roughly 700,000 clones, with approximately 90% found just once. The sample consisted of peripheral blood. The receptor set was obtained from a woman between 18 and 29 years old with acute or convalescent COVID-19.

This clone is a singleton in its sample. The rearrangement uses TRBV28 and TRBJ2-7; 7 bases align to TRBD1. The CDR3 has 12 residues. The V gene's germline CDR1 is MDHEN and CDR2 SYDVKM. After removal of 5 bases from V and 7 bases from J, the junction contained 5 bases not matched to a gene. The CDR3 DNA reads as TGTGCCAGCAGTAGACAGGGTTATGAGCAGTACTTC. It yields the protein CASSRQGYEQYF.

This chain joins TRBV9 and TRBJ2-1; 9 nucleotides align to TRBD2. Per the germline V gene, CDR1 is SGDLS and CDR2 is YYNGEE. The CDR3 spans 15 residues. V lost 0 bases to trimming and J lost 8 bases; unmatched junction nucleotides: 6. The CDR3 region has the DNA TGTGCCAGCAGCGTAGCTGGGGCGGGGGGGGATGAGCAGTTCTTC. Its translation is CASSVAGAGGDEQFF.

The CDR3 DNA reads TGTGCCACCAGTGATCCCAGGGGTATAGGAACAGATACGCAGTATTTT. Its protein is CATSDPRGIGTDTQYF. J is TRBJ2-3 and V is TRBV24-1, with D possibly being TRBD1 (6 bases). Trimming took off 3 bases at V and 3 bases at J, with 15 bases between the two ends. CDR1 and CDR2 (germline): KGHDR, SFDVKD. The CDR3 runs to 16 residues.

V and J are TRBV5-6 and TRBJ2-1; 9 nucleotides match TRBD1. The V segment lost 4 bases and the J segment 4 bases; nucleotides outside the gene matches: 6. Looked up from germline, CDR1 is SGHDT and CDR2 is YYEEEE. This CDR3 has 15 amino acids. CDR3 DNA sequence: TGTGCCAGCAGCCCCCTGGACAGGGGTTACAATGAGCAGTTCTTC. Its translation: CASSPLDRGYNEQFF. The whole variable domain, filled in from reference TRBV5-6 and TRBJ2-1, reads DAGVTQSPTHLIKTRGQQVTLRCSPKSGHDTVSWYQQALGQGPQFIFQYYEEEERQRGNFPDRFSGHQFPNYSSELNVNALLLGDSALYLCASSPLDRGYNEQFFGPGTRLTVL.

This chain links TRBV19 with TRBJ1-2; D not certain. Trimming removed 3 bases at V and 3 bases at J, with 8 bases between. Germline V gene data show CDR1 as LNHDA and CDR2 as SQIVND (reference sequence). The CDR3 is 13 amino acids. As DNA, the CDR3 is TGTGCCAGTAGTATGAGAGAGGACTATGGCTACACCTTC. Translated, it gives CASSMREDYGYTF.

This sequence joins TRBV28 and TRBJ1-2; 7 bases map to TRBD1. Germline V gene lookup returns CDR1 MDHEN and CDR2 SYDVKM. Trimming at V came to 5 bases and at J to 0 bases, leaving 9 bases not matched to a gene. CDR3 length: 16 residues. The CDR3 here is CASSPRTGPTNYGYTF. CDR3 nucleotides: TGTGCCAGCAGTCCCCGGACAGGACCAACTAACTATGGCTACACCTTC.

This sequence joins TRBV6-5 and TRBJ1-1, with 8 bases aligning to TRBD1. V trimming: 5 bases; J trimming: 2 bases; junction bases outside the gene matches: 7. Germline CDR1 reads MNHEY; CDR2 reads SVGAGI. CDR3 length equals 15 residues. The CDR3, as DNA: TGTGCCAGCAGTCCAGGGGGCGCGGGAAACACTGAAGCTTTCTTT. Its protein product is CASSPGGAGNTEAFF.

V is TRBV5-1 and J is TRBJ1-3, with TRBD1 identical over 7 bases. The V segment lost 4 bases and the J segment 4 bases; nucleotides outside the gene matches: 8. CDR1 is SGHRS and CDR2 is YFSETQ in the germline V gene. This CDR3 contains 15 residues. The CDR3 here is CASSAAGGQGNTIYF. The CDR3 DNA sequence: TGCGCCAGCAGCGCTGCAGGGGGGCAAGGAAACACCATATATTTT.

The chain couples TRBV18 to TRBJ1-5; TRBD1 matches 7 bases. Germline CDR1 reads KGHSH; CDR2 reads LQKENI. J gave up 5 bases and V 5 bases, and 3 bases lay outside the gene matches. The CDR3 covers 13 residues. The CDR3 DNA reads TGTGCCAGCTCAGGACAGGCTGATCAGCCCCAGCATTTT. Encoded protein: CASSGQADQPQHF.

The chain combines TRBV21-1 with TRBJ2-7; the tabulated D call, TRBD1, remains unverified against the DNA. TRBV21-1 is a pseudogene locus. The CDR3 is 13 residues long. CDR3 bases: TGTGCCAGCAGGCAAGGGGGCGCGCACGAGCAGTACTTC. As protein: CASRQGGAHEQYF.

The chain recombines TRBV6-2 or TRBV6-3 with TRBJ2-2; TRBD1 matches at 7 bases. CDR1 is MNHEY, CDR2 SVGEGT, per germline. The CDR3 extends over 17 amino acids. Unmatched junction bases numbered 14, after V lost 5 bases and J lost 5 bases. The CDR3 nucleotides are TGTGCCAGCAGTCGCCGATCGAAGGACAGGTGGACCGGGGAGCTGTTTTTT. Residues: CASSRRSKDRWTGELFF.

The chain links TRBV9 to TRBJ2-1; the match to TRBD1 covers 8 bases. Trimming removed 3 bases from V and 5 bases from J; junction bases left unmatched: 10. The germline V gene encodes CDR1 SGDLS and CDR2 YYNGEE. The CDR3 runs to 16 residues. The CDR3 region is CASSAHPGQVDNEQFF. CDR3 in DNA: TGTGCCAGCAGCGCCCACCCGGGACAGGTGGACAATGAGCAGTTCTTC.

The chain links TRBV18 to TRBJ1-4; 8 bases agree with TRBD1. Germline loops: CDR1 KGHSH, CDR2 LQKENI. The CDR3 consists of 15 residues. The V gene end was trimmed by 3 bases and the J gene end by 7 bases; junction bases not matched to a gene: 7. The chain's CDR3 is CASSPGQGRGEKLFF. The CDR3 DNA follows: TGTGCCAGCTCACCTGGACAGGGAAGAGGTGAAAAACTGTTTTTT. Full variable domain (outside the CDR3, taken from reference TRBV18 and TRBJ1-4): NAGVMQNPRHLVRRRGQEARLRCSPMKGHSHVYWYRQLPEEGLKFMVYLQKENIIDESGMPKERFSAEFPKEGPSILRIQQVVRGDSAAYFCASSPGQGRGEKLFFGSGTQLSVL.

The chain joins TRBV5-6 to TRBJ1-5; D may be TRBD1 (5 bases). The CDR3 has 15 residues. The V end was cut by 0 bases, the J end by 4 bases, with 11 bases between. Per germline, CDR1 SGHDT and CDR2 YYEEEE. CDR3 in amino acids: CASSLGGLFNQPQHF. CDR3 DNA: TGTGCCAGCAGCTTGGGGGGACTTTTTAATCAGCCCCAGCATTTT.

The chain is built from TRBV7-2 and TRBJ1-5, with 10 bases lining up with TRBD1. The CDR3 covers 16 residues. The V segment lost 2 bases and the J segment 4 bases; nucleotides outside the gene matches: 5. Germline V gene data show CDR1 as SGHTA and CDR2 as FQGNSA. For the CDR3, the DNA is TGTGCCAGCAGCTTATTTCTGGGACAGGGGAATCAGCCCCAGCATTTT. Its protein is CASSLFLGQGNQPQHF.

In its sample, this clone was seen a few times. CDR3 loop: CASSPTRQKAEAFF. CDR3 bases: TGTGCCAGCAGCCCGACCCGACAGAAGGCTGAAGCTTTCTTT. J is TRBJ1-1 and V is TRBV6-5; TRBD1 might be the D (5 bases). The length of the CDR3 is 14 residues. V lost 6 bases, J lost 6 bases, and 17 bases lay in between. Germline CDR1 and CDR2: MNHEY and SVGAGI.

With regard to this clone: In the same sample, other DNA sequences code for this CDR3. This chain uses TRBV13 with TRBJ1-4; TRBD1 matches 11 bases. Trimming removed 4 bases from V and 8 bases from J; junction bases left unmatched: 3. The length of the CDR3 is 14 residues. CDR1 PRHDT and CDR2 FYEKMQ come from the germline V gene (reference sequence). In DNA, the CDR3 is TGTGCCAGCAGCTCCCGGGACAGGGGGGAAAAACTGTTTTTT. Translating gives CASSSRDRGEKLFF.

The chain combines TRBV18 with TRBJ1-1; D is unresolved. Germline CDR1 KGHSH, CDR2 LQKENI. V lost 3 bases to trimming and J lost 8 bases, with 13 bases between them. This CDR3 is 13 amino acids long. The CDR3 DNA follows: TGTGCCAGCTCACCTATTCTGGAGGCCGAAGCTTTCTTT. Its translation is CASSPILEAEAFF.

The chain recombines TRBV11-2 with TRBJ1-6; D unresolved. Trimming removed 5 bases from V and 0 bases from J, with 8 bases in between. CDR1 and CDR2 from the germline V gene are SGHAT and FQNNGV. The CDR3 sequence is 15 residues long. The CDR3 DNA follows: TGTGCCAGCAGCGCTACGAGCTCCTATAATTCACCCCTCCACTTT. It specifies CASSATSSYNSPLHF.

The chain carries TRBV5-1 and TRBJ1-1; tentative D call: TRBD1 (6 bases). The ends were cut back, 4 bases at V and 2 bases at J, with 21 bases in the middle. The germline CDR1 and CDR2 sequences are SGHRS and YFSETQ. CDR3 size: 17 residues. This chain's CDR3 is CASSPRGAGSLNTEAFF. CDR3 coding DNA: TGCGCCAGCAGCCCCCGGGGGGCCGGATCCCTTAACACTGAAGCTTTCTTT.

The chain uses TRBV24-1 and TRBJ2-7; possible D gene TRBD1, 5 bases. CDR3 length: 16 amino acids. Trimming shortened V by 5 bases and J by 3 bases, and 19 bases separated the two germline ends. Germline loops: CDR1 KGHDR, CDR2 SFDVKD. CDR3 nucleotide sequence: TGTGCCACCAGTGCCCCCGTCCAGGGAAAGGGCTACGAGCAGTACTTC. As protein: CATSAPVQGKGYEQYF.

V gene TRBV14 combines with J gene TRBJ2-2; possible D gene TRBD2, 6 bases. CDR3 length: 15 residues. Trimming shortened V by 4 bases and J by 4 bases, and 13 bases separated the two germline ends. Germline CDR1 SGHDN, CDR2 FVKESK. CDR3 bases: TGTGCCAGCAGCCGACAGACTAGTGGCACCGGGGAGCTGTTTTTT. Protein sequence: CASSRQTSGTGELFF. Full variable domain (outside the CDR3, taken from reference TRBV14 and TRBJ2-2): EAGVTQFPSHSVIEKGQTVTLRCDPISGHDNLYWYRRVMGKEIKFLLHFVKESKQDESGMPNNRFLAERTGGTYSTLKVQPAELEDSGVYFCASSRQTSGTGELFFGEGSRLTVL.

CDR3 loop: CASSLIAVEGYTF. The CDR3 coding sequence is TGTGCCAGCAGCCTCATCGCGGTTGAGGGCTACACCTTC. The chain is built from TRBV7-8 and TRBJ1-2; D uncertain. V lost 5 bases and J 8 bases, leaving 15 bases between the germline ends. The CDR3 loop spans 13 amino acids. Looked up from germline, CDR1 is SGHVS and CDR2 is FQNEAQ.